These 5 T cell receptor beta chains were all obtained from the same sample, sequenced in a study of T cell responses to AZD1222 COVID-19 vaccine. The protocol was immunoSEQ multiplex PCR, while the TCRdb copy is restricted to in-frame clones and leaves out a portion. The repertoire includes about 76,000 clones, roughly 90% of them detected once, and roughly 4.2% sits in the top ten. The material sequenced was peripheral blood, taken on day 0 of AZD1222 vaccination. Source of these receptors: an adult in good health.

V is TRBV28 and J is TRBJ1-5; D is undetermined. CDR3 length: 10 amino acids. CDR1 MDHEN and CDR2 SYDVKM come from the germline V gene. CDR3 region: CSTGNQPQHF. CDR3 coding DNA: TGTTCTACGGGGAATCAGCCCCAGCATTTT.

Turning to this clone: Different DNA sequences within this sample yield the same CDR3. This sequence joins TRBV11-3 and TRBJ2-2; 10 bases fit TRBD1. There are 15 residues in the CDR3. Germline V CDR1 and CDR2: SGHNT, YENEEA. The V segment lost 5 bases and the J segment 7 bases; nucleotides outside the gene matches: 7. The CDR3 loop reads CASSPGTGVIGELFF. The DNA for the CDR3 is TGTGCCAGCAGCCCCGGGACAGGGGTTATCGGGGAGCTGTTTTTT.

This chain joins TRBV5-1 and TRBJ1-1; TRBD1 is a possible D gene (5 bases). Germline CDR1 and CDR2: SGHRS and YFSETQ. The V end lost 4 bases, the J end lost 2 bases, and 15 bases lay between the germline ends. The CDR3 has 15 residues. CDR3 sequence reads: CASSPRSGGNTEAFF. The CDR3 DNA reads TGCGCCAGCAGCCCGCGGTCGGGGGGTAACACTGAAGCTTTCTTT.

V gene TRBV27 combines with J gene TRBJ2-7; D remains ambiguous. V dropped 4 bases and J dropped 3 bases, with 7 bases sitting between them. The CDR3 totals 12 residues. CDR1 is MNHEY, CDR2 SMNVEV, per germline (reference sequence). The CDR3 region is CASSSSIYEQYF. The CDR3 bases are TGTGCCAGCAGTTCCTCTATCTACGAGCAGTACTTC.

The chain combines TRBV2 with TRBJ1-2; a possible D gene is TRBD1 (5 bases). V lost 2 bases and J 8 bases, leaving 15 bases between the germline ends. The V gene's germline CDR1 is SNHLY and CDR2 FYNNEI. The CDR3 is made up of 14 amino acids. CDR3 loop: CASSESWGREGYTF. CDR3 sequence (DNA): TGTGCCAGCAGTGAATCTTGGGGCAGGGAGGGCTACACCTTC.